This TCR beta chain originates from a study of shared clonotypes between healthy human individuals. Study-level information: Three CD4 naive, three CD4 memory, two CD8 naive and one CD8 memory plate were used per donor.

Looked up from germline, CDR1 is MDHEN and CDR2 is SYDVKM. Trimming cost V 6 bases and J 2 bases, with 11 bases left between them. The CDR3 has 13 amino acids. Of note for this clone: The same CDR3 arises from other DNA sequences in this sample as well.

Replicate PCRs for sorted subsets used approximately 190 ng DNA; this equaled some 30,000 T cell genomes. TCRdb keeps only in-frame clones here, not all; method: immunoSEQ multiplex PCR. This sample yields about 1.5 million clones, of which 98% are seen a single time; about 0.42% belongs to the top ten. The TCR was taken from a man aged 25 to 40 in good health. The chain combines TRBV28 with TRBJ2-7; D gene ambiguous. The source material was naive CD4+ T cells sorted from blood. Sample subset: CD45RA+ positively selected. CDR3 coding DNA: TGTGCCAGCAGCCTGTGGGCGACCTACGAGCAGTACTTC. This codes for CASSLWATYEQYF.